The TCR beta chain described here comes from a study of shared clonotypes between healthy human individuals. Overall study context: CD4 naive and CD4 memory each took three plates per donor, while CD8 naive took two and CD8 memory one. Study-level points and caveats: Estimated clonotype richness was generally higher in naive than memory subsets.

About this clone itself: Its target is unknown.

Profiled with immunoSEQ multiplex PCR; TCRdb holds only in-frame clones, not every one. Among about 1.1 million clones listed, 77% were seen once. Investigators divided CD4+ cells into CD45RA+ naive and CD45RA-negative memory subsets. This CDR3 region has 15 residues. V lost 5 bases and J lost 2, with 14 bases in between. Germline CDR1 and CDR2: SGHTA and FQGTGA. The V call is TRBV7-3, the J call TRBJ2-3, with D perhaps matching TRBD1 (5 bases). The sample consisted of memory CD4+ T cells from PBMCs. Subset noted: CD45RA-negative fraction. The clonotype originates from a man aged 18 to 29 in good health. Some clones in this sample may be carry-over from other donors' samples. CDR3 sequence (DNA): TGTGCCAGCAGCCAGACGTCGGACAACACAGATACGCAGTATTTT. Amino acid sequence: CASSQTSDNTDTQYF.